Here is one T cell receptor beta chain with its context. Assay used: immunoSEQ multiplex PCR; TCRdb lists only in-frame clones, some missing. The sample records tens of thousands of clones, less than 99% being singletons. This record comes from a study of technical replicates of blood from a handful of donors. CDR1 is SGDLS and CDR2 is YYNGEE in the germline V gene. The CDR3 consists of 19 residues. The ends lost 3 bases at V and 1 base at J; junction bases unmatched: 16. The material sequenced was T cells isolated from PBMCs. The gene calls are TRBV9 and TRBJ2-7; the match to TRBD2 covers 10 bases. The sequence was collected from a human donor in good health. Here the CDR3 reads CASSGDGGAGGPRSYEQYF. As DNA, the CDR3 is TGTGCCAGCAGCGGGGATGGGGGAGCGGGAGGGCCTAGGTCCTACGAGCAGTACTTC.